The 24 T cell receptor beta chains below come from one sample, sequenced in a study of T-cell reconstitution after alpha-beta-depleted transplantation in children. Unique molecular identifiers were built into the TCRbeta library. MiXCR, run by TCRdb on the PCR reads, gives a single entry per CDR3 protein. This sample has around 440,000 distinct CDR3 sequences; 15% to 20% occur once, and the top ten carry over 25%. The sample here was PBMCs, mostly from graft donor cells, taken 360 days after TCRalphabeta/CD19-depleted stem cell transplant. These receptors originate from a boy less than two years old who had a stem cell transplant for Wiskott-Aldrich syndrome, so the T cells may come from the graft donor.

This clonotype was detected only a few times. The rearrangement links TRBV4-3 to TRBJ2-1; 8 nucleotides line up with TRBD2. V shed 2 bases and J 10 bases; nucleotides not matched to a gene: 16. This CDR3 is 17 amino acids long. Germline lookup yields CDR1 LGHNA and CDR2 YSLEER. CDR3 protein: CASSQNSGTRGRGEQFF. Written as DNA, the CDR3 is TGCGCCAGCAGCCAAAACTCAGGGACTAGGGGTCGGGGGGAGCAGTTCTTC.

The chain couples TRBV12-3 or TRBV12-4 to TRBJ2-1, with 7 nucleotides matching TRBD1. J was trimmed by 9 bases and V by 3 bases; bases with no gene match: 14. CDR3 size: 16 residues. The CDR3 bases are TGTGCCAGCAGTTTCCCCGGACAGGTCCGAGGGGGTGAGCAGTTCTTC. As protein: CASSFPGQVRGGEQFF.

The chain joins TRBV5-5 to TRBJ2-1; TRBD1 might be the D (7 bases). Germline loops: CDR1 SGHKS, CDR2 YYEKEE (reference sequence). The CDR3 length is 14 residues. Trimming stripped 6 bases from V and 15 bases from J, with 25 bases between. The CDR3 bases are TGTGCCAGCATCCCCGCGAGTGGGCGGGACAGTCGGTTCTTC. This translates into CASIPASGRDSRFF.

This clonotype was observed a handful of times. The chain recombines TRBV7-2 with TRBJ2-7; 11 bases align to TRBD2. The CDR3 runs to 17 residues. CDR1 and CDR2 (germline): SGHTA, FQGNSA. V lost 4 bases, J lost 2 bases, and 10 bases stayed unmatched. CDR3 DNA sequence: TGTGCCAGCAGCTCAACTGCATCTAGCGGGGGGACCTACGAGCAGTACTTC. This sequence encodes CASSSTASSGGTYEQYF. The entire variable domain, with the rest obtained from reference TRBV7-2 and TRBJ2-7, is as follows: GAGVSQSPSNKVTEKGKDVELRCDPISGHTALYWYRQSLGQGLEFLIYFQGNSAPDKSGLPSDRFSAERTGGSVSTLTIQRTQQEDSAVYLCASSSTASSGGTYEQYFGPGTRLTVT.

The CDR3 is CASSPVARIPNNEQFF. Here the CDR3 DNA reads TGCGCCAGCAGCCCGGTAGCGAGGATCCCTAACAATGAGCAGTTCTTC. V and J are TRBV5-1 and TRBJ2-1; D may be TRBD2 (5 bases). Germline assignment: CDR1 SGHRS and CDR2 YFSETQ. The V gene lost 4 bases and the J gene lost 5 bases, with 19 bases spanning the gap. This CDR3 comprises 16 residues.

This chain joins TRBV5-1 and TRBJ2-2; 15 bases map to TRBD2. This CDR3 has 19 amino acids. The V and J ends lost 4 bases and 5 bases, in that order; junction bases with no gene match: 12. Looked up from germline, CDR1 is SGHRS and CDR2 is YFSETQ. CDR3 sequence (DNA): TGCGCCAGCAGCGGGACTAGCGGGGGGTCCCATCCGGAGACCGGGGAGCTGTTTTTT. It codes for CASSGTSGGSHPETGELFF.

This CDR3 is CASSLNKGQRESYEQYF. For the CDR3, the DNA is TGTGCCAGCAGCTTAAATAAGGGACAGCGGGAGAGCTACGAGCAGTACTTC. The rearrangement links TRBV7-2 to TRBJ2-7, with D possibly being TRBD2 (8 bases). The ends were cut back, 2 bases at V and 3 bases at J, with 20 bases in the middle. Per the germline V gene, CDR1 is SGHTA and CDR2 is FQGNSA. This CDR3 is built from 17 residues.

This clonotype occurred many times. The chain joins TRBV12-3 or TRBV12-4 to TRBJ2-3; D is uncertain. Trimming cost V 7 bases and J 2 bases, with 10 bases left between them. The CDR3 has 13 amino acids. The DNA of the CDR3 is TGTGCCAGCAAGGGCTATTTCACAGATACGCAGTATTTT. The encoded protein is CASKGYFTDTQYF.

The DNA for the CDR3 is TGTGCCAGCAGTGACGGGACAGACCCCTACAATGAGCAGTTCTTC. Its translation is CASSDGTDPYNEQFF. This sequence joins TRBV27 and TRBJ2-1; 7 bases align to TRBD1. In germline, CDR1 is MNHEY, CDR2 SMNVEV (reference sequence). The CDR3 consists of 15 residues. V gave up 5 bases and J gave up 2 bases; unmatched junction bases: 6.

The V and J genes are TRBV3-1 and TRBJ2-7; the D is unclear. The germline V gene encodes CDR1 LGHDT and CDR2 YNNKEL (reference sequence). Trimming removed 1 base at V and 4 bases at J, with 5 bases between. The CDR3 spans 12 residues. DNA of the CDR3: TGTGCCAGCAGCCAAGGTTTGTACGAGCAGTACTTC. Encoded protein: CASSQGLYEQYF.

There are a few counts of this clonotype. The chain recombines TRBV30 with TRBJ2-1, with a tentative D call TRBD1 (5 bases). The CDR3 runs 15 residues. V lost 3 bases and J 4 bases, leaving 16 bases between the germline ends. Germline V gene data show CDR1 as GTSNPN and CDR2 as SVGIG (reference sequence). The CDR3, as DNA: TGTGCCTGGAGGCAACTTGCAGGGCCTTACAATGAGCAGTTCTTC. This gives the protein CAWRQLAGPYNEQFF.

The sample holds many counts of this clonotype. The V gene is TRBV20-1, the J gene TRBJ2-5; the D gene is possibly TRBD2 (6 bases). CDR1 is DFQATT and CDR2 is SNEGSKA in the germline V gene (reference sequence). Trimming took 1 base from V and 5 from J, leaving 17 bases between them. There are 15 residues in the CDR3. CDR3 loop: CSARGGGTGRETQYF. The CDR3, as DNA: TGCAGTGCTAGAGGGGGCGGGACGGGTAGGGAGACCCAGTACTTC.

The CDR3 coding sequence is TGTGCCAGCAGCCCAGGGCCCACTCTCTTGGACGAGCAGTACTTC. It codes for CASSPGPTLLDEQYF. V and J are TRBV28 and TRBJ2-7; a possible D gene is TRBD1 (5 bases). CDR3 length: 15 amino acids. Germline V gene data show CDR1 as MDHEN and CDR2 as SYDVKM. Trimming left V 6 bases short and J 5 bases short, with 20 bases between.

This chain connects TRBV6-5 to TRBJ2-5; D perhaps matches TRBD2 (5 bases). The V end was cut by 0 bases, the J end by 4 bases, with 12 bases between. CDR1 MNHEY and CDR2 SVGAGI come from the germline V gene. The length of the CDR3 is 15 residues. DNA of the CDR3: TGTGCCAGCAGTTACTCGAGAGGGCTTGGAGAGACCCAGTACTTC. This encodes CASSYSRGLGETQYF.

The chain has TRBV7-2 and TRBJ2-1; D may be TRBD2 (5 bases). This CDR3 has 15 residues. Deletions cut 1 base from V and 4 bases from J, with 11 bases between. The V gene's germline CDR1 is SGHTA and CDR2 FQGNSA. The CDR3 loop is CASSLGGPWYNEQFF. Here the CDR3 DNA reads TGTGCCAGCAGCTTAGGCGGGCCTTGGTACAATGAGCAGTTCTTC.

This clonotype showed up just a few times. The rearrangement links TRBV5-6 to TRBJ2-1; D is uncertain. The CDR3 spans 15 residues. Trimming removed 0 bases from V and 4 bases from J, with 11 bases in between. CDR1 is SGHDT and CDR2 is YYEEEE in the germline V gene. The CDR3 nucleotides read TGTGCCAGCAGCTTGGAACCAAGAAGTTACAATGAGCAGTTCTTC. Protein: CASSLEPRSYNEQFF.

This rearrangement joins TRBV12-3 or TRBV12-4 to TRBJ2-3; 10 bases line up with TRBD2. The CDR3 is 15 residues long. With V trimmed by 4 bases and J by 5 bases, 6 bases remained unmatched. CDR3 loop: CASSSERGGLDTQYF. CDR3 in DNA: TGTGCCAGCAGTTCGGAGCGGGGGGGGCTAGATACGCAGTATTTT.

This clonotype was picked up one time. The CDR3 loop reads CASSARYSNQPQHF. CDR3 DNA sequence: TGTGCCAGCAGCGCCAGATATAGCAATCAGCCCCAGCATTTT. V is TRBV7-6 and J is TRBJ1-5; D remains ambiguous. The germline V and J ends were trimmed by 5 bases and 0 bases, with 8 bases remaining between them. There are 14 residues in the CDR3. CDR1 is SGHVS and CDR2 is FNYEAQ in the germline V gene.

This clonotype showed up many times. This sequence joins TRBV29-1 and TRBJ2-3, with D possibly being TRBD1 or TRBD2 (5 bases each). The CDR3 contains 13 residues. CDR1 is SQVTM and CDR2 is ANQGSEA in the germline V gene. Here the CDR3 reads CTTRGPRTDTQYF. The CDR3 DNA is TGCACAACCCGGGGCCCCCGCACAGATACGCAGTATTTT.

In its sample, this clonotype was seen a few times. This rearrangement joins TRBV4-1 to TRBJ1-3; TRBD1 is a possible D gene (5 bases). This CDR3 comprises 17 residues. Trimming took off 3 bases at V and 0 bases at J, with 15 bases between the two ends. Germline-derived CDR1 and CDR2 are MGHRA and YSYEKL. The CDR3 is CASSHLLTGLSGNTIYF. The CDR3 DNA reads TGCGCCAGCAGCCATTTACTAACAGGCCTCTCTGGAAACACCATATATTTT.

This clonotype turned up a few times. CDR3 sequence reads: CASTRLVGGAILPSYNEQFF. The CDR3 bases are TGTGCCAGCACCCGCTTGGTGGGGGGGGCTATACTACCCTCCTACAATGAGCAGTTCTTC. The rearrangement joins TRBV11-2 to TRBJ2-1; D might be TRBD2 (7 bases). Between the trimmed V and J ends, which lost 7 bases and 0 bases, there was a span of 28 bases. This CDR3 region has 20 residues. Germline loops: CDR1 SGHAT, CDR2 FQNNGV.

This clonotype occurred a few times. The chain couples TRBV11-2 to TRBJ2-7; a weak D match, TRBD2 (6 bases). The CDR3 length is 14 residues. Germline V gene lookup returns CDR1 SGHAT and CDR2 FQNNGV. Between the trimmed V and J ends, which lost 0 bases and 2 bases, there was a span of 8 bases. The DNA of the CDR3 is TGTGCCAGCAGCTTAGAGGTAGCGGCCTACGAGCAGTACTTC. This gives the protein CASSLEVAAYEQYF.

The table lists this clonotype with a few counts. This chain connects TRBV20-1 to TRBJ2-7; weak D call: TRBD2 (6 bases). CDR3 size: 13 residues. Deletions cut 4 bases from V and 4 bases from J, with 14 bases between. Germline V gene data show CDR1 as DFQATT and CDR2 as SNEGSKA (reference sequence). The CDR3 DNA reads TGCAGTGCTATGGCGGGACCACCGTACGAGCAGTACTTC. It codes for CSAMAGPPYEQYF.

In this sample, this clonotype turned up a few times. This chain uses TRBV4-2 with TRBJ2-4; D tentatively reads TRBD1 or TRBD2 (5 bases each). This CDR3 has 16 amino acids. Looked up from germline, CDR1 is LGHNA and CDR2 is YNFKEQ. Trimming removed 1 base at V and 3 bases at J, with 13 bases between. CDR3 in amino acids: CASSQGGRGLKNIQYF. The DNA of the CDR3 is TGTGCCAGCAGCCAAGGGGGACGAGGGCTCAAAAACATTCAGTACTTC.